This passage covers 10 T cell receptor beta chains from one sample sequenced in a study of cytomegalovirus exposure and HLA in healthy donors (dated by TCRdb to about 2017). Library generation was performed with the immunoSEQ multiplex PCR assay. For the multiplex PCR, a mixture combining 60 forward primers for TCR Vbeta segments and 13 reverse primers for TCR Jbeta segments was used. TCRdb limited this immuneACCESS table to in-frame rearrangements with V and J called. A share of clones is missing; checked studies link under half to unresolved V genes, and the rest is unexplained. Across this sample there are about 150,000 clones, with about 86% seen only once. The top ten clonotypes cover more than 4.5% of the sample. Sequenced sample: PBMCs. These TCRs come from a woman aged 30 to 39 in good health and CMV-seronegative.

Comments on this clone: At one end the junction does not follow the germline gene, possibly because of a read error. The chain links TRBV7-7 to TRBJ2-1; weak D call: TRBD1 (6 bases). Germline CDR1 is SSHAT and CDR2 is FNYEAQ (reference sequence). The CDR3 totals 16 residues. The CDR3 DNA reads as TGTGCCAGCAGCCCTCTGCAACGGACAGAGTACAGTGAGCAGTTCTTC. Protein sequence: CASSPLQRTEYSEQFF.

J is TRBJ2-7 and V is TRBV28; the D gene is possibly TRBD2 (5 bases). CDR1 is MDHEN, CDR2 SYDVKM, per germline. V was pared by 4 bases and J by 2 bases, with 12 bases between. The CDR3 length is 14 residues. The DNA of the CDR3 is TGTGCCAGCAGTTCCCGACGGGGTCCCTACGAGCAGTACTTC. Protein: CASSSRRGPYEQYF.

This rearrangement joins TRBV4-2 to TRBJ2-3; possible D gene TRBD2, 6 bases. Trimming left V 3 bases short and J 2 bases short, with 12 bases between. From germline, CDR1 is LGHNA and CDR2 YNFKEQ. The CDR3 runs to 15 residues. CDR3 loop: CASSHWRGPTDTQYF. In nucleotides, the CDR3 is TGTGCCAGCAGCCACTGGCGGGGACCCACAGATACGCAGTATTTT.

There are a few counts of this clone. This chain links TRBV5-5 with TRBJ2-7; D may be TRBD2 (5 bases). The CDR3 consists of 15 residues. Per germline, CDR1 SGHKS and CDR2 YYEKEE (reference sequence). Trimming took off 0 bases at V and 7 bases at J, with 17 bases between the two ends. The CDR3 DNA sequence: TGTGCCAGCAGCTTGGGAGGGTCGATGGTGGGGGAGCAGTACTTC. It translates to CASSLGGSMVGEQYF.

J is TRBJ1-2 and V is TRBV5-6; perhaps TRBD1 as D (5 bases). Germline loops: CDR1 SGHDT, CDR2 YYEEEE. The CDR3 length is 14 residues. Trimming removed 1 base at V and 8 bases at J, with 15 bases between. CDR3 nucleotides: TGTGCCAGCAGCTTGAAACTGCAGGGAAGAGGCTACACCTTC. This encodes CASSLKLQGRGYTF.

This chain connects TRBV30 to TRBJ1-2; D unresolved. The CDR3 loop spans 13 amino acids. V was shortened by 0 bases and J by 6 bases, with 11 bases between the two germline ends. From germline, CDR1 is GTSNPN and CDR2 SVGIG (reference sequence). CDR3 DNA sequence: TGTGCCTGGAGTGTTTTCTCGGGGAATGGCTACACCTTC. Its translation is CAWSVFSGNGYTF.

V gene TRBV7-3 combines with J gene TRBJ2-1; 12 positions agree with TRBD2. Per the germline V gene, CDR1 is SGHTA and CDR2 is FQGTGA. The CDR3 is made up of 15 amino acids. V shed 3 bases and J 4 bases; nucleotides not matched to a gene: 1. The CDR3 region has the DNA TGTGCCAGCAGCTTGACTAGCGGGAGATACAATGAGCAGTTCTTC. Its protein product is CASSLTSGRYNEQFF.

This clone was seen more than once but under ten times. The chain links TRBV6-6 to TRBJ2-2; 10 nucleotides align to TRBD1. V lost 2 bases and J lost 5; bases outside the gene matches: 2. The CDR3 consists of 15 residues. Germline values: CDR1 MNHNY, CDR2 SVGAGI (reference sequence). This chain's CDR3 is CASSYLGQGTGELFF. CDR3 DNA: TGTGCCAGCAGTTACCTGGGACAGGGGACCGGGGAGCTGTTTTTT.

The chain recombines TRBV5-4 with TRBJ2-5, with 7 bases identical to TRBD1. J was trimmed by 8 bases and V by 5 bases; bases with no gene match: 9. This CDR3 comprises 13 residues. Germline CDR1 and CDR2: SGHNT and YYREEE (reference sequence). As DNA, the CDR3 is TGTGCCAGCAGTCCCGACAGGGTGGAAACCCAGTACTTC. Translating gives CASSPDRVETQYF.

A remark on this clone: Its ends do not fully match the called genes, so a read error is possible. The chain links TRBV7-9 to TRBJ1-1; 7 positions match TRBD1. This CDR3 region has 12 residues. Germline-derived CDR1 and CDR2 are SEHNR and FQNEAQ (reference sequence). The DNA for the CDR3 is TGTTCCAGCAGCTTGGGACAGAGTGAAGCTTTCTTT. Translating gives CSSSLGQSEAFF.